The 26 T cell receptor beta chains listed next were all sequenced from one sample in a study of blood T cell repertoires in COVID-19. Repertoires were generated with immunoSEQ multiplex PCR, while TCRdb's copy carries only in-frame clones and drops some. The repertoire consists of 300,000 or so clones, with about nine tenths occurring once and the leading ten covering 1%. The sequencing input was peripheral blood. The receptors shown here come from a man aged 45-65 years with active or convalescent COVID-19.

The chain couples TRBV18 to TRBJ1-1; D might be TRBD1 (5 bases). Germline V lookup: CDR1 KGHSH, CDR2 LQKENI. V shed 1 base and J shed 7 bases, with 7 bases lying between them. This CDR3 comprises 12 residues. CDR3: CASSPQGNEAFF. CDR3 bases: TGTGCCAGCTCACCACAGGGGAATGAAGCTTTCTTT.

CDR3 sequence (DNA): TGTGCCAGCAGTCTATCGGACACCCTTCGAGCTTTCTTT. It codes for CASSLSDTLRAFF. V usage is TRBV28 and J usage is TRBJ1-1; a weak D match, TRBD1 (5 bases). The V end was cut by 5 bases, the J end by 10 bases, with 17 bases between. The CDR3 is 13 residues long. The germline V gene encodes CDR1 MDHEN and CDR2 SYDVKM.

The V call is TRBV27, the J call TRBJ2-3; D gene ambiguous. This CDR3 spans 16 amino acids. CDR1 MNHEY and CDR2 SMNVEV come from the germline V gene (reference sequence). V was trimmed by 3 bases and J by 5 bases, leaving 18 bases between them. The CDR3 protein is CASSFFYPLQLDTQYF. The CDR3 bases are TGTGCCAGCAGTTTTTTTTACCCCCTTCAGTTAGATACGCAGTATTTT.

The chain combines TRBV19 with TRBJ1-5, with 10 bases aligning to TRBD1. The CDR3 is made up of 16 amino acids. The germline gives CDR1 LNHDA, CDR2 SQIVND (reference sequence). V lost 0 bases, J lost 5 bases, and 4 bases stayed unmatched. The chain's CDR3 is CASSIDGTGDYQPQHF. Written as DNA, the CDR3 is TGTGCCAGTAGTATAGATGGGACAGGGGATTATCAGCCCCAGCATTTT.

The J gene is TRBJ1-5, the V gene TRBV4-1, with TRBD1 as a possible D gene (5 bases). Between the trimmed V and J ends, which lost 0 bases and 8 bases, there was a span of 8 bases. Looked up from germline, CDR1 is MGHRA and CDR2 is YSYEKL. The CDR3 is 13 residues long. The CDR3 reads CASSQDEGEPQHF. CDR3 nucleotide sequence: TGCGCCAGCAGCCAAGATGAAGGGGAGCCCCAGCATTTT.

The chain links TRBV27 to TRBJ2-7, with D possibly matching TRBD1 (8 bases). The CDR3 has 15 residues. CDR1 is MNHEY, CDR2 SMNVEV, per germline (reference sequence). Trimming pared 6 bases from V and 6 bases from J, leaving 21 bases between. The CDR3 region has the DNA TGTGCCAGCAGACCCGGACAGGGAGGGGGGATCGAGCAGTACTTC. Translation gives CASRPGQGGGIEQYF.

The V call is TRBV29-1, the J call TRBJ1-4; 10 bases match TRBD1. This CDR3 has 14 residues. Trimming cost V 6 bases and J 8 bases; bases outside gene matches: 9. CDR1 and CDR2 from the germline V gene are SQVTM and ANQGSEA. The CDR3, as DNA: TGCAGCGTCACGACAGGGGGCGACGGGGAAAAACTGTTTTTT. It specifies CSVTTGGDGEKLFF.

The chain recombines TRBV18 with TRBJ2-5, with D perhaps TRBD2 (6 bases). Germline CDR1 KGHSH, CDR2 LQKENI. The CDR3 is 13 amino acids. V lost 5 bases, J lost 2 bases, and 9 bases lay in between. CDR3 loop: CASSMGLQETQYF. In DNA, the CDR3 is TGTGCCAGCTCAATGGGACTGCAAGAGACCCAGTACTTC.

The chain recombines TRBV6-6 with TRBJ1-5; D uncertain. CDR3 length: 12 residues. Trimming shortened V by 7 bases and J by 6 bases, and 10 bases separated the two germline ends. Per germline, CDR1 MNHNY and CDR2 SVGAGI (reference sequence). CDR3 nucleotide sequence: TGTGCCAGCAATCGGGAGGGTCAGCCCCAGCATTTT. Encoded protein: CASNREGQPQHF.

The chain employs TRBV7-2 and TRBJ1-4; the D gene is possibly TRBD1 (5 bases). The length of the CDR3 is 19 residues. V was cut by 5 bases and J by 0 bases, with 22 bases left in between. The germline V gene encodes CDR1 SGHTA and CDR2 FQGNSA. CDR3 sequence reads: CASSAESIDSLATNEKLFF. The CDR3 region has the DNA TGTGCCAGCAGCGCCGAAAGTATTGACAGCCTAGCAACTAATGAAAAACTGTTTTTT.

The rearrangement links TRBV18 to TRBJ1-3; D may be TRBD1 (5 bases). Germline-derived CDR1 and CDR2 are KGHSH and LQKENI. V dropped 3 bases and J dropped 0 bases, with 9 bases sitting between them. The CDR3 has 15 residues. The CDR3 DNA reads as TGTGCCAGCTCACCGGGGGGGTACTCTGGAAACACCATATATTTT. It encodes CASSPGGYSGNTIYF.

The chain employs TRBV6-5 and TRBJ2-5, with 10 nucleotides matching TRBD2. This CDR3 has 15 amino acids. Germline trimming cut 6 bases from V and 5 bases from J; bases unmatched to any gene: 9. CDR1 is MNHEY, CDR2 SVGAGI, per germline. CDR3 loop: CASRISGGAGETQYF. The CDR3 coding sequence is TGTGCCAGCAGGATAAGCGGGGGGGCCGGGGAGACCCAGTACTTC.

The chain couples TRBV28 to TRBJ1-4; D ambiguous. Germline CDR1 reads MDHEN; CDR2 reads SYDVKM. The CDR3 spans 15 residues. V lost 3 bases, J lost 8 bases, and 16 bases lay in between. The CDR3 loop is CASSLLGRLAEKLFF. As DNA, the CDR3 is TGTGCCAGCAGTTTGCTTGGCAGGTTGGCGGAAAAACTGTTTTTT.

The gene calls are TRBV5-5 and TRBJ1-1, with 8 nucleotides matching TRBD1. J was trimmed by 5 bases and V by 5 bases; bases with no gene match: 5. The CDR3 runs to 13 residues. The germline V gene encodes CDR1 SGHKS and CDR2 YYEKEE (reference sequence). CDR3 residues: CASSRDRTTEAFF. Written as DNA, the CDR3 is TGTGCCAGCAGTCGGGACAGGACAACTGAAGCTTTCTTT.

The chain combines TRBV3-1 (or the pseudogene TRBV3-2) with TRBJ2-6; 10 nucleotides match TRBD1. The CDR3 runs 17 residues. With 4 bases clipped from V and 2 bases from J, the junction kept 5 bases outside the gene matches. The germline gives CDR1 LGHDT, CDR2 YNNKEL (reference sequence). CDR3: CASSPSGTGAGANVLTF. CDR3 in DNA: TGTGCCAGCAGCCCTTCCGGGACAGGGGCTGGGGCCAACGTCCTGACTTTC.

This clone has more than one count but fewer than ten. The chain has TRBV19 and TRBJ1-5; D possibly corresponds to TRBD1 (6 bases). The ends were cut back, 7 bases at V and 2 bases at J, with 24 bases in the middle. The CDR3 extends over 18 amino acids. Germline V lookup: CDR1 LNHDA, CDR2 SQIVND (reference sequence). The CDR3, as DNA: TGTGCCAGTAATATCGGGGGGCGGCTGGAAGAGGGCAATCAGCCCCAGCATTTT. Translated, it gives CASNIGGRLEEGNQPQHF.

The chain has TRBV6-2 or TRBV6-3 and TRBJ2-2; 10 bases line up with TRBD1. Germline lookup yields CDR1 MNHEY and CDR2 SVGEGT. There are 14 residues in the CDR3. Trimming took 6 bases from V and 7 from J; bases not matched to a gene: 5. The CDR3 region has the DNA TGTGCCAGCAGCGGACAGGGGGACGGCGGGGAGCTGTTTTTT. Translating it yields CASSGQGDGGELFF.

The V gene is TRBV4-3, the J gene TRBJ2-7; 9 bases match TRBD1. CDR3 length: 14 amino acids. Germline values: CDR1 LGHNA, CDR2 YSLEER. The V gene end was trimmed by 4 bases and the J gene end by 5 bases; junction bases not matched to a gene: 6. CDR3 sequence (DNA): TGCGCCAGCAGCCGTCGGACAGGGGACAACGAGCAGTACTTC. Its protein product is CASSRRTGDNEQYF.

J is TRBJ1-6 and V is TRBV28, with 8 bases matching TRBD1. The J segment lost 6 bases and the V segment lost 6 bases, leaving 10 bases of the junction unmatched. Germline V lookup: CDR1 MDHEN, CDR2 SYDVKM. CDR3 size: 16 residues. CDR3 bases: TGTGCCAGCAGAAATCCGGGACAGGCCTTTAATTCACCCCTCCACTTT. This codes for CASRNPGQAFNSPLHF.

This sequence joins TRBV29-1 and TRBJ2-5, with 10 bases fitting TRBD1. The CDR3 spans 15 residues. CDR1 is SQVTM and CDR2 is ANQGSEA in the germline V gene. The trim removed 6 bases at V and 1 base at J, leaving 8 bases unmatched. Written as DNA, the CDR3 is TGCAGCGTAAACCTAGGGACAGGGGCCCAAGAGACCCAGTACTTC. This sequence encodes CSVNLGTGAQETQYF. The full variable domain, in which reference TRBV29-1 and TRBJ2-5 provide the parts outside the CDR3, is SAVISQKPSRDICQRGTSLTIQCQVDSQVTMMFWYRQQPGQSLTLIATANQGSEATYESGFVIDKFPISRPNLTFSTLTVSNMSPEDSSIYLCSVNLGTGAQETQYFGPGTRLLVL.

This sequence joins TRBV14 and TRBJ2-3, with TRBD2 matching over 15 bases. V dropped 0 bases and J dropped 4; count of bases not matched to a gene: 11. The CDR3 has 20 amino acids. Germline CDR1 SGHDN, CDR2 FVKESK. The CDR3, as DNA: TGTGCCAGCAGCCAAGATTCAAGGGGACTAGCGGGAGGCGGGGCAGATACGCAGTATTTT. Its translation is CASSQDSRGLAGGGADTQYF.

CDR3 residues: CASSSGIHNQPQHF. CDR3 nucleotides: TGTGCCAGTAGTAGCGGGATCCACAATCAGCCCCAGCATTTT. The chain is built from TRBV19 and TRBJ1-5; D unclear. Deletions cut 4 bases from V and 3 bases from J, with 10 bases between. The CDR3 has 14 amino acids. The germline V gene has CDR1 LNHDA and CDR2 SQIVND (reference sequence).

V usage is TRBV12-2 and J usage is TRBJ1-5. TRBV12-2 is reported as a pseudogene. This CDR3 has 17 amino acids. The CDR3 DNA reads TGTGCAAGTCGCTTAGGATCAGACCTAGGATTCAATCAGCCCCAGCATTTT. Its translation is CASRLGSDLGFNQPQHF.

In its sample, this clone was seen once. The rearrangement links TRBV11-3 to TRBJ2-2; D is possibly TRBD1 (6 bases). This CDR3 has 15 amino acids. Deletions cut 6 bases from V and 6 bases from J, with 17 bases between. Germline CDR1 SGHNT, CDR2 YENEEA. CDR3 sequence: CASSLSDSVAGELFF. CDR3 DNA: TGTGCCAGCAGTTTATCGGACAGTGTGGCCGGGGAGCTGTTTTTT.

The chain links TRBV5-1 to TRBJ2-4, with D perhaps TRBD1 (6 bases). The CDR3 runs to 14 residues. CDR1 is SGHRS and CDR2 is YFSETQ in the germline V gene. Trimming shortened V by 6 bases and J by 1 base, and 11 bases separated the two germline ends. The CDR3 loop is CASKGDLAKNIQYF. The CDR3 nucleotides read TGCGCCAGCAAGGGGGATTTGGCCAAAAACATTCAGTACTTC.

To note about this clone: In the same sample, other DNA sequences code for this CDR3. V and J are TRBV10-2 and TRBJ1-5; D may be TRBD1 (5 bases). There are 12 residues in the CDR3. The germline gives CDR1 WSHSY, CDR2 SAAADI. V was trimmed by 6 bases and J by 5 bases, leaving 8 bases between them. Written as DNA, the CDR3 is TGCGCCAGCAGAGCGGGGGATCAGCCCCAGCATTTT. Protein product: CASRAGDQPQHF.